The 8 T cell receptor beta chains given below trace back to one sample, sequenced in a study of T-cell memory formation after mild COVID-19. TCRdb ran MiXCR on the 5' RACE reads and lists one entry per CDR3 protein. The repertoire holds about 400,000 distinct CDR3 sequences, with 20% to 30% as singletons. The sequenced sample was PBMCs or a T cell subset sorted from them (not recorded which). The receptors were gathered from an adult woman who had mild COVID-19 (a few samples of this study predate the infection). Cell type and time point are not known.

This clonotype was counted many times. The chain recombines TRBV5-1 with TRBJ2-7; possibly TRBD2 for D (5 bases). This CDR3 contains 14 residues. The V end was cut by 4 bases, the J end by 0 bases, with 11 bases between. Germline V gives CDR1 SGHRS, CDR2 YFSETQ. CDR3 in amino acids: CASSLAGSSYEQYF. CDR3 sequence (DNA): TGCGCCAGCAGCCTAGCTGGGAGCTCCTACGAGCAGTACTTC.

The chain is built from TRBV4-1 and TRBJ2-7; perhaps TRBD1 as D (5 bases). V was clipped by 2 bases and J by 1 base, with 12 bases between them. The CDR3 loop spans 15 amino acids. Germline lookup yields CDR1 MGHRA and CDR2 YSYEKL. DNA of the CDR3: TGCGCCAGCAGCCAAACGGGCAGGGAATCCTACGAGCAGTACTTC. The encoded protein is CASSQTGRESYEQYF.

The CDR3 protein is CASSYLGTDTQYF. The CDR3 DNA reads TGCGCCAGCAGTTATTTGGGCACAGATACGCAGTATTTT. The rearrangement uses TRBV5-1 and TRBJ2-3; D is unresolved. V gave up 5 bases and J gave up 1 base, with 8 bases separating them. Germline CDR1 SGHRS, CDR2 YFSETQ. The CDR3 extends over 13 amino acids.

V usage is TRBV4-3 and J usage is TRBJ2-7; 13 bases agree with TRBD2. V lost 0 bases to trimming and J lost 4 bases; unmatched junction nucleotides: 6. The V gene's germline CDR1 is LGHNA and CDR2 YSLEER. There are 17 residues in the CDR3. The CDR3 DNA is TGCGCCAGCAGCCAAGATCTTGGGACTAGCGGGATATACGAGCAGTACTTC. This encodes CASSQDLGTSGIYEQYF.

The chain combines TRBV3-1 with TRBJ2-3; 11 nucleotides line up with TRBD2. The CDR3 is 17 residues long. Per germline, CDR1 LGHDT and CDR2 YNNKEL (reference sequence). V lost 2 bases and J lost 5; bases outside the gene matches: 9. The CDR3 coding sequence is TGTGCCAGCAGCCAATGGTCCGCTAGCGGGGGGCAAGATACGCAGTATTTT. This encodes CASSQWSASGGQDTQYF.

This clonotype turned up a few times. The chain joins TRBV5-4 to TRBJ2-1, with 13 nucleotides matching TRBD2. CDR1 and CDR2 from the germline V gene are SGHNT and YYREEE (reference sequence). CDR3 length: 15 residues. The trim removed 0 bases at V and 10 bases at J, leaving 4 bases unmatched. CDR3 protein: CASSLATSGGDEQFF. Here the CDR3 DNA reads TGTGCCAGCAGCTTGGCCACTAGCGGGGGGGACGAGCAGTTCTTC.

This chain connects TRBV7-8 to TRBJ2-1; D gene uncertain. The germline CDR1 and CDR2 sequences are SGHVS and FQNEAQ. This CDR3 spans 15 amino acids. V shed 4 bases and J shed 4 bases, with 14 bases lying between them. CDR3 protein: CASSYLGFGYNEQFF. The CDR3 DNA follows: TGTGCCAGCAGCTACCTAGGGTTTGGGTACAATGAGCAGTTCTTC.

This clonotype occurred a few times. The chain carries TRBV19 and TRBJ2-6, with D uncertain. Germline V gene data show CDR1 as LNHDA and CDR2 as SQIVND (reference sequence). The ends were cut back, 7 bases at V and 2 bases at J, with 12 bases in the middle. This CDR3 is built from 15 residues. CDR3 residues: CASTPERTGANVLTF. CDR3 DNA: TGTGCCAGTACCCCAGAGAGAACTGGGGCCAACGTCCTGACTTTC.